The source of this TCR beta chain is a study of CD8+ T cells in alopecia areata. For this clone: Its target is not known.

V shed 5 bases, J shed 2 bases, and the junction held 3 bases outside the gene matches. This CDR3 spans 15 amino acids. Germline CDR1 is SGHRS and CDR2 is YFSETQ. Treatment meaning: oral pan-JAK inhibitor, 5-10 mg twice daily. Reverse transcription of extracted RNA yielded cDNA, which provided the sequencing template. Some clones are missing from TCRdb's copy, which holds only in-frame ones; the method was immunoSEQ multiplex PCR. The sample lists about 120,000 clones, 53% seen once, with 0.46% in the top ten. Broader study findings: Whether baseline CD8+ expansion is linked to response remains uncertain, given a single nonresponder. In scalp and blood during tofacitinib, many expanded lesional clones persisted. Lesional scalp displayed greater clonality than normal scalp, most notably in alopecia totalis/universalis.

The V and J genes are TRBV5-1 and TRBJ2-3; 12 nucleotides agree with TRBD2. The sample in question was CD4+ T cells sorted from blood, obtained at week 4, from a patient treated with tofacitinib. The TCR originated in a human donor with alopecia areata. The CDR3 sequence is CASRRTSGDTDTQYF. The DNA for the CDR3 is TGCGCCAGCAGAAGGACTAGCGGGGACACAGATACGCAGTATTTT.